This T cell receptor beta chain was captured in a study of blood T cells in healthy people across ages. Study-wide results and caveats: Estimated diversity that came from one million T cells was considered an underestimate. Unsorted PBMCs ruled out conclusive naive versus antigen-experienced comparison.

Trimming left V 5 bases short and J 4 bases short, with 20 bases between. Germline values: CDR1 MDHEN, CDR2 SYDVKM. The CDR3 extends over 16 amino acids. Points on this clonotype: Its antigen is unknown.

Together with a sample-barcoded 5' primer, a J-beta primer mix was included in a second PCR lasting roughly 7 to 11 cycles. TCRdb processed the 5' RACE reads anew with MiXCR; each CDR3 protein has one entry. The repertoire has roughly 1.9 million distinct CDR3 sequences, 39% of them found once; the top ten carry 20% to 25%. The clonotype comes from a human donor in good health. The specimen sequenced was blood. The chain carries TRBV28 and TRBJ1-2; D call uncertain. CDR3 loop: CASSRPSELWSYGYTF. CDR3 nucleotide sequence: TGTGCCAGCAGTCGTCCATCAGAGCTCTGGAGCTATGGCTACACCTTC.